This T cell receptor beta chain derives from a study of cytomegalovirus exposure and HLA in healthy donors. The PCR employed 60 Vbeta primers together with 13 Jbeta primers. The protocol was immunoSEQ multiplex PCR, while the TCRdb copy is restricted to in-frame clones and leaves out a portion. Among under 200,000 clones listed, about three quarters were seen once. This clone was seen more than once but under ten times. Its target is not known. V lost 7 bases, J lost 8 bases, and 17 bases lay in between. The CDR3 extends over 14 amino acids. Germline lookup yields CDR1 LNHDA and CDR2 SQIVND (reference sequence). Study outcomes and limitations: Most of the TCR beta V segments (in an earlier analysis) were productive either about 87% or about 30% of the time. The authors excluded some V segments, including TRBV6-2 and TRBV6-3, as indistinguishable. Reports state that TCR beta sequences accurately predicted most subjects' HLA-A and HLA-B alleles.

The rearrangement uses TRBV19 and TRBJ1-4; TRBD1 is a possible D gene (5 bases). The sample comprised PBMCs. The TCR originated in a female donor in good health and CMV-seronegative. CDR3 sequence reads: CASKRWAQGEKLFF. The CDR3 region has the DNA TGTGCCAGTAAAAGATGGGCGCAGGGAGAAAAACTGTTTTTT.